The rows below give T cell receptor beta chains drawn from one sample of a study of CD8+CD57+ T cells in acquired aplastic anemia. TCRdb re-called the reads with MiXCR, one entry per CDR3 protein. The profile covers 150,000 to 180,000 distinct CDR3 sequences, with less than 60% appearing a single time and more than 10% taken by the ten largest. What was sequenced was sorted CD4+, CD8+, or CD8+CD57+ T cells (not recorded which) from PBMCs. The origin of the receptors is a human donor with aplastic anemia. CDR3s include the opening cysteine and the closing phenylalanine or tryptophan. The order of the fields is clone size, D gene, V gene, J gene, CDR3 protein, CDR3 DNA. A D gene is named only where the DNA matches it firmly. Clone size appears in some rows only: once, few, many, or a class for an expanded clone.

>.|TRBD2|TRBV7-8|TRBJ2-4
CASTPSRTSGANIQYF
TGTGCCAGCACACCATCCAGGACTAGCGGGGCGAACATTCAGTACTTC
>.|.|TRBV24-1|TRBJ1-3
CATSATDRDNTIYF
TGTGCCACCAGTGCCACGGACCGAGACAACACCATATATTTT
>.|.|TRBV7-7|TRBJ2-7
CASSLAEGSTYEQYF
TGTGCCAGCAGCTTAGCTGAAGGATCAACCTACGAGCAGTACTTC
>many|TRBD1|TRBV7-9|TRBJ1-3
CASSLLRTGGHTIYF
TGTGCCAGCAGCTTACTTCGGACAGGGGGACACACCATATATTTT
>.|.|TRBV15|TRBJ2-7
CATSSDPGDSAYEQYF
TGTGCCACCAGCAGCGATCCAGGGGATTCGGCCTACGAGCAGTACTTC
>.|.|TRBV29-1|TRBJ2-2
CSVVILGAGELFF
TGCAGCGTTGTGATCCTCGGGGCCGGGGAGCTGTTTTTT
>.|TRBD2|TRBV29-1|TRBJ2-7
CSVENLAGGNYEQYF
TGCAGCGTTGAAAACCTAGCGGGAGGGAACTACGAGCAGTACTTC
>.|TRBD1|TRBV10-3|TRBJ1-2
CAISEPGTGVIGYTF
TGTGCCATCAGTGAGCCGGGGACAGGGGTGATTGGCTACACCTTC
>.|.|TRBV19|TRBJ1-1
CASDLGGSTEASF
TGTGCCAGTGACCTTGGGGGATCCACTGAAGCTTCCTTT
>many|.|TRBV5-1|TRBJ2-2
CASSLASYTGELFF
TGCGCCAGCAGCTTGGCGAGTTACACCGGGGAGCTGTTTTTT
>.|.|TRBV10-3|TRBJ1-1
CAISGWTARFHTEAFF
TGTGCCATCAGTGGGTGGACGGCCAGATTCCACACTGAAGCTTTCTTT
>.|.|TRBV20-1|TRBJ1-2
CSATQVNNYGYTF
TGCAGTGCTACACAAGTGAATAACTATGGCTACACCTTC
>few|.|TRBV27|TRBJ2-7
CASSSRGRGNSYEQYF
TGTGCCAGCAGCTCGAGGGGTCGGGGGAACTCCTACGAGCAGTACTTC
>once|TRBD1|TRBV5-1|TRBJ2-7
CASSLWTGHEQYF
TGCGCCAGCAGCCTATGGACAGGGCACGAGCAGTACTTC
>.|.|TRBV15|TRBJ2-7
CATSRGRAGSYEQYF
TGTGCCACCAGCAGAGGTCGAGCAGGAAGCTACGAGCAGTACTTC
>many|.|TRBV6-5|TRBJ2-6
CASSYQGGSGANVLTF
TGTGCCAGCAGTTACCAGGGTGGCTCTGGGGCCAACGTCCTGACTTTC
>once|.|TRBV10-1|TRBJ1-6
CASSEPGSGHSPLHF
TGCGCCAGCAGTGAGCCGGGCTCAGGACATTCACCCCTCCACTTT
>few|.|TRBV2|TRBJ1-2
CASKADYVNYGYTF
TGTGCCAGCAAGGCGGACTACGTCAACTATGGCTACACCTTC
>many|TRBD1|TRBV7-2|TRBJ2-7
CASSWGTGVAYEQYF
TGTGCCAGCAGCTGGGGGACAGGGGTGGCCTACGAGCAGTACTTC
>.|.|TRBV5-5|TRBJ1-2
CASRDDSYGYTF
TGTGCCAGCAGGGATGACAGTTATGGCTACACCTTC
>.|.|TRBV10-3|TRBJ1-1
CAIREGTLDTEAFF
TGTGCCATCAGAGAAGGGACACTCGACACTGAAGCTTTCTTT
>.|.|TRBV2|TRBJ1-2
CASSGGGNYGYTF
TGTGCCAGCAGTGGGGGGGGGAACTATGGCTACACCTTC
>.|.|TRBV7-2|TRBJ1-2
CASSSIGGGSYGYTF
TGTGCCAGCAGCTCGATAGGGGGGGGGAGCTATGGCTACACCTTC
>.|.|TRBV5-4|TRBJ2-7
CASSFGLSYEQYF
TGTGCCAGCAGCTTTGGGCTTTCCTACGAGCAGTACTTC
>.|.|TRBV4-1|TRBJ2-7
CASSQDRVFQNEQYF
TGCGCCAGCAGCCAAGATAGGGTTTTTCAGAACGAGCAGTACTTC
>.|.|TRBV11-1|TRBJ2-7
CASSTSDARPAYEQYF
TGTGCCAGCAGCACATCGGACGCGAGGCCTGCCTACGAGCAGTACTTC
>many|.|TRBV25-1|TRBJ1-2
CASSAVSVSDGYTF
TGTGCCAGCAGTGCGGTTAGCGTAAGCGATGGCTACACCTTC
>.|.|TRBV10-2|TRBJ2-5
CASSPTVLRETQYF
TGCGCCAGCAGCCCGACAGTCCTCCGGGAGACCCAGTACTTC